This T cell receptor (beta chain) was identified during a study of T-cell memory formation after mild COVID-19 (dated by TCRdb to the early 2020s). About the investigation overall: Most TCR sequence clusters were specific to one of the two donors. In two donors, T-cell clones that expanded and contracted after mild COVID-19 were followed by sequencing TCRalpha and TCRbeta repertoires longitudinally. Two young, previously healthy adult volunteers made up the cohort, one male and one female.

Study-wide findings and limitations: The detection of some responding clones in pre-infection memory suggests that pre-existing cross-reactive memory T cells joined the SARS-CoV-2 response. The second-wave clones that peaked on day 37 were not confirmed to be SARS-CoV-2 specific. Contracting CD4+ clones appeared mostly in the CM and EM memory subsets, whereas CD8+ clones were enriched in EMRA. The study covered only two mild cases, and larger cohorts including severe cases with pre-infection samples were considered necessary. Clones contracting from day 15 to 85 had balanced CD4/CD8 phenotypes, while a second wave expanding from day 15 to 37 was biased towards CD4+.

Ficoll-Paque density gradient centrifugation was used to isolate PBMCs. Sequencing instrument: Illumina NovaSeq 6000. TCRalpha and TCRbeta cDNA libraries were built by 5'RACE with constant-segment primers, adding sample barcodes and unique molecular identifiers. RNA was extracted from every sample with Trizol reagent. Amplification of the libraries took two PCR steps, and the second step added a second sample barcode plus Illumina TruSeq adapters. Sequencing of the libraries was done on an Illumina NovaSeq, producing 2 x 150 bp paired-end reads. As for the original processing: Reads were demultiplexed and collapsed into UMI-guided consensus sequences with migec v1.2.7. Using mixcr v2.1.11, UMI consensuses were aligned to TRA and TRB V and J templates and then assembled into clonotypes. A clonotype was counted as expanded or contracted only if both edgeR and NoisET called the change significant, with noise models trained on biological replicates. edgeR calls used a false discovery rate-adjusted p below 0.01 and a log2 fold-change threshold of 1. As an exploratory analysis of dynamics, max-normalized trajectories of the 1000 most abundant clonotypes were examined by PCA with hierarchical clustering. The CD4 or CD8 phenotype of responding clones was assigned using the separately sequenced CD4+ and CD8+ repertoires. Using fastp at Q25 and MiXCR, TCRdb reprocessed the public reads and kept productive beta chains. CDR3 protein sequences are deduplicated, and each keeps its most common genes and DNA. Here the V and J calls rest on TCRdb's processing, not on the authors' analysis. In all, the sample holds about 170,000 distinct CDR3 sequences, and 10% to 15% of those were seen once. The ten largest clonotypes hold 3% to 4% of the sample.

V is trimmed back by 3 bases and J by 2 bases, and the junction contains 10 bases that no gene match accounts for. CDR1 MNHEY and CDR2 SMNVEV are derived from the germline V gene (reference sequence). Inclusive of the bounding cysteine and valine, the CDR3 is 16 residues long. Only CDR3 DNA is held: 48 bases, read in frame from base 1. Regarding this clonotype: Its recognized antigen is unknown. Nothing much larger sits one base from this clone, and base qualities are not available.

The sequence came from a man between 18 and 35 years old who had mild COVID-19 (a few samples of this study predate the infection). The sample titles of this study are shuffled in the database, so cell type and time point are left out; the donor was told from shared clones. The sequence joins TRBV27 to TRBJ2-7; 7 central nucleotides agree with TRBD1. Sequenced: PBMCs or a T cell subset sorted from them (not recorded which). CDR3 region: CASSFLLGTEAYEQYV. The nucleotide sequence reads TGTGCCAGCAGTTTCCTCTTGGGGACAGAGGCCTACGAGCAGTACGTC.